Each of the 27 T cell receptor beta chains below was sequenced from the same sample in a study of cytomegalovirus exposure and HLA in healthy donors. TCRdb's copy holds only in-frame clones and misses some; the assay was immunoSEQ multiplex PCR. Of approximately 160,000 clones in the sample, around 88% were seen once. The sample taken for sequencing was PBMCs. These receptors originate from a woman between 18 and 30 years old in good health and CMV-seronegative.

This chain connects TRBV2 to TRBJ2-2; D not certain. The CDR3 consists of 15 residues. In germline, CDR1 is SNHLY, CDR2 FYNNEI. The V end lost 4 bases, the J end lost 0 bases, and 9 bases lay between the germline ends. CDR3 DNA sequence: TGTGCCAGCAGTGGCCAGCGACCGAACACCGGGGAGCTGTTTTTT. Translation gives CASSGQRPNTGELFF.

The CDR3 DNA reads as TGCAGTGCCATTCGGGATACGCAGTATTTT. Its translation: CSAIRDTQYF. The V and J genes are TRBV20-1 and TRBJ2-3, with D hard to call. There are 10 residues in the CDR3. Germline values: CDR1 DFQATT, CDR2 SNEGSKA (reference sequence). Trimming took off 6 bases at V and 6 bases at J, with 7 bases between the two ends.

This chain joins TRBV6-5 and TRBJ2-7; TRBD1 might be the D (6 bases). Germline V gene lookup returns CDR1 MNHEY and CDR2 SVGAGI. The V gene lost 6 bases and the J gene lost 0 bases, with 15 bases spanning the gap. This CDR3 is 15 amino acids long. CDR3 residues: CASSFSQGSSYEQYF. The CDR3 DNA reads as TGTGCCAGCAGCTTCAGTCAGGGGAGCTCCTACGAGCAGTACTTC.

The chain links TRBV29-1 to TRBJ2-3, with no clear D. The V and J ends lost 3 bases and 5 bases respectively, with 15 bases between them. Germline loops: CDR1 SQVTM, CDR2 ANQGSEA. The CDR3 runs to 14 residues. In DNA form, the CDR3 reads TGCAGCGTTGAGCGGCAGCCGAATGTAGATACGCAGTATTTT. Amino acids: CSVERQPNVDTQYF.

The CDR3 loop reads CASSQGGIGTEAFF. The CDR3 bases are TGCGCCAGCAGCCAAGGCGGAATAGGCACTGAAGCTTTCTTT. V is TRBV4-3 and J is TRBJ1-1; D is unresolved. This CDR3 region has 14 residues. Trimming pared 1 base from V and 4 bases from J, leaving 10 bases between. CDR1 and CDR2 from the germline V gene are LGHNA and YSLEER.

This rearrangement joins TRBV4-1 to TRBJ1-1; possibly TRBD1 for D (5 bases). The CDR3 runs 15 residues. Looked up from germline, CDR1 is MGHRA and CDR2 is YSYEKL. The ends were cut back, 0 bases at V and 0 bases at J, with 8 bases in the middle. This chain's CDR3 is CASSQETRVNTEAFF. The CDR3 bases are TGCGCCAGCAGCCAAGAAACCAGGGTGAACACTGAAGCTTTCTTT.

The V gene is TRBV28, the J gene TRBJ1-5; no reliable D call. Between the trimmed V and J ends, which lost 5 bases and 7 bases, there was a span of 6 bases. This CDR3 spans 11 amino acids. CDR1 is MDHEN, CDR2 SYDVKM, per germline. CDR3 amino acids: CASSTRQPQHF. In DNA, the CDR3 is TGTGCCAGCAGTACTAGGCAGCCCCAGCATTTT. Full variable domain (remainder filled in from reference TRBV28 and TRBJ1-5): DVKVTQSSRYLVKRTGEKVFLECVQDMDHENMFWYRQDPGLGLRLIYFSYDVKMKEKGDIPEGYSVSREKKERFSLILESASTNQTSMYLCASSTRQPQHFGDGTRLSIL.

The chain is built from TRBV15 and TRBJ2-7; 9 nucleotides agree with TRBD1. The germline V gene has CDR1 LNHNV and CDR2 YYDKDF (reference sequence). V lost 6 bases to trimming and J lost 0 bases; unmatched junction nucleotides: 3. This CDR3 contains 14 residues. The DNA for the CDR3 is TGTGCCACCAGTGCGGGACAGGGCTCCTACGAGCAGTACTTC. This encodes CATSAGQGSYEQYF. The full variable domain, its missing parts supplied by reference TRBV15 and TRBJ2-7, is DAMVIQNPRYQVTQFGKPVTLSCSQTLNHNVMYWYQQKSSQAPKLLFHYYDKDFNNEADTPDNFQSRRPNTSFCFLDIRSPGLGDTAMYLCATSAGQGSYEQYFGPGTRLTVT.

The gene calls are TRBV7-3 and TRBJ2-5, with D perhaps TRBD2 (5 bases). Germline CDR1 reads SGHTA; CDR2 reads FQGTGA. V was shortened by 1 base and J by 5 bases, with 11 bases between the two germline ends. This CDR3 has 14 amino acids. CDR3 residues: CASSLNSGSETQYF. Written as DNA, the CDR3 is TGTGCCAGCAGCTTAAATAGTGGGAGTGAGACCCAGTACTTC. The full variable domain, with the rest looked up from reference TRBV7-3 and TRBJ2-5, is GAGVSQTPSNKVTEKGKYVELRCDPISGHTALYWYRQSLGQGPEFLIYFQGTGAADDSGLPNDRFFAVRPEGSVSTLKIQRTERGDSAVYLCASSLNSGSETQYFGPGTRLLVL.

The chain recombines TRBV19 with TRBJ2-1, with TRBD1 matching 9 bases. The length of the CDR3 is 13 residues. After removal of 5 bases from V and 8 bases from J, the junction contained 4 bases not matched to a gene. CDR1 is LNHDA and CDR2 is SQIVND in the germline V gene (reference sequence). CDR3 DNA: TGTGCCAGTAGTTGGACAGGGGATGATGAGCAGTTCTTC. Its protein product is CASSWTGDDEQFF.

This clone has a single count. This chain uses TRBV30 with TRBJ1-5; D is ambiguous. Trimming took 3 bases from V and 0 from J, leaving 12 bases between them. The CDR3 covers 15 residues. Germline V gene sequence: CDR1 GTSNPN, CDR2 SVGIG (reference sequence). The CDR3 DNA reads TGTGCCTGGAGACCCCAGATGGTTAGCAATCAGCCCCAGCATTTT. It yields the protein CAWRPQMVSNQPQHF.

The gene calls are TRBV9 and TRBJ2-5; 12 bases align to TRBD2. From germline, CDR1 is SGDLS and CDR2 YYNGEE. The CDR3 sequence is 17 residues long. With 4 bases clipped from V and 7 bases from J, the junction kept 14 bases outside the gene matches. Written as DNA, the CDR3 is TGTGCCAGCAGCACCCACCCGACTAGCGGGGGAAGGGGGACCCAGTACTTC. This codes for CASSTHPTSGGRGTQYF.

J is TRBJ2-7 and V is TRBV9; 7 bases agree with TRBD2. Unmatched junction bases numbered 2, after V lost 1 base and J lost 7 bases. From germline, CDR1 is SGDLS and CDR2 YYNGEE. This CDR3 spans 12 amino acids. This CDR3 reads CASSVREGEQYF. The CDR3, as DNA: TGTGCCAGCAGCGTAAGGGAGGGGGAGCAGTACTTC.

The chain's CDR3 is CASSVTGDSYNEQFF. Written as DNA, the CDR3 is TGTGCCAGCAGCGTAACGGGAGACTCCTACAATGAGCAGTTCTTC. The rearrangement joins TRBV9 to TRBJ2-1; maybe TRBD2 (6 bases). Looked up from germline, CDR1 is SGDLS and CDR2 is YYNGEE. V was pared by 1 base and J by 0 bases, with 8 bases between. This CDR3 is built from 15 residues.

Here the CDR3 reads CASSPRDSGSPTGELFF. The CDR3 DNA follows: TGTGCCAGCTCACCCCGGGATAGCGGATCCCCCACCGGGGAGCTGTTTTTT. V gene TRBV18 combines with J gene TRBJ2-2; tentatively, D is TRBD2 (6 bases). V was shortened by 3 bases and J by 4 bases, with 18 bases between the two germline ends. The CDR3 covers 17 residues. Germline V gives CDR1 KGHSH, CDR2 LQKENI.

This chain links TRBV6-1 with TRBJ2-7; tentatively, D is TRBD2 (6 bases). This CDR3 has 15 residues. Deletions cut 2 bases from V and 3 bases from J, with 14 bases between. The germline V gene has CDR1 MNHNS and CDR2 SASEGT. The CDR3 region is CASSEQAGRGYEQYF. In DNA form, the CDR3 reads TGTGCCAGCAGTGAACAGGCGGGGCGCGGCTACGAGCAGTACTTC.

This chain links TRBV21-1 with TRBJ1-6; TRBD1, the table's D call, was not compared with the DNA. TRBV21-1 is a known pseudogene. The CDR3 extends over 16 amino acids. CDR3 protein: CASSKLTDFTPSPLHF. The DNA for the CDR3 is TGTGCCAGCAGCAAATTGACAGATTTTACCCCATCACCCCTCCACTTT.

The chain uses TRBV6-5 and TRBJ2-3, with D possibly matching TRBD2 (6 bases). The CDR3 loop spans 15 amino acids. Trimming pared 7 bases from V and 0 bases from J, leaving 14 bases between. Germline V gene lookup returns CDR1 MNHEY and CDR2 SVGAGI. CDR3 sequence: CASKGGHTSTDTQYF. The CDR3 DNA follows: TGTGCCAGCAAGGGAGGCCATACTAGCACAGATACGCAGTATTTT.

This clone has a handful of counts. CDR3 region: CASRTGPPYEQYF. DNA for the CDR3: TGTGCCAGCCGCACAGGGCCCCCCTACGAGCAGTACTTC. This sequence joins TRBV27 and TRBJ2-7, with a possible D match to TRBD1 (6 bases). Germline CDR1 reads MNHEY; CDR2 reads SMNVEV (reference sequence). The V and J ends lost 8 bases and 2 bases respectively, with 13 bases between them. The CDR3 is 13 amino acids.

The rearrangement uses TRBV6-1 and TRBJ2-7; 8 positions match TRBD1. Germline CDR1 and CDR2: MNHNS and SASEGT. The CDR3 contains 15 residues. V lost 7 bases, J lost 2 bases, and 10 bases stayed unmatched. Here the CDR3 reads CASTLRTGNPYEQYF. The CDR3 DNA reads as TGTGCCAGCACGCTTAGGACAGGGAATCCCTACGAGCAGTACTTC.

The genes are TRBV27 and TRBJ1-1; a possible D gene is TRBD1 (5 bases). Between the trimmed V and J ends, which lost 4 bases and 2 bases, there was a span of 11 bases. The CDR3 is 14 amino acids. Germline CDR1 and CDR2: MNHEY and SMNVEV (reference sequence). CDR3 in amino acids: CASSYAGVNTEAFF. CDR3 nucleotide sequence: TGTGCCAGCAGTTACGCGGGGGTTAACACTGAAGCTTTCTTT.

This clone was observed a single time. This chain links TRBV30 with TRBJ1-1; 10 positions match TRBD1. V lost 0 bases to trimming and J lost 6 bases; unmatched junction nucleotides: 7. Germline lookup yields CDR1 GTSNPN and CDR2 SVGIG (reference sequence). The CDR3 is 15 residues long. This CDR3 reads CAWSVVGTGAPEAFF. CDR3 nucleotide sequence: TGTGCCTGGAGTGTAGTCGGGACAGGGGCACCTGAAGCTTTCTTT.

The CDR3 DNA sequence: TGTGCCTGGGCACAGGGGGCCGATCAGCCCCAGCATTTT. As protein: CAWAQGADQPQHF. The genes are TRBV30 and TRBJ1-5; 9 bases align to TRBD1. Germline trimming cut 5 bases from V and 5 bases from J; bases unmatched to any gene: 4. The CDR3 covers 13 residues. CDR1 and CDR2 from the germline V gene are GTSNPN and SVGIG (reference sequence).

The J gene is TRBJ2-1, the V gene TRBV18; D possibly corresponds to TRBD1 (5 bases). The CDR3 spans 14 residues. Trimming left V 0 bases short and J 7 bases short, with 10 bases between. Looked up from germline, CDR1 is KGHSH and CDR2 is LQKENI. The CDR3, as DNA: TGTGCCAGCTCACCACCGGGCAGGGTGAATGAGCAGTTCTTC. Residues: CASSPPGRVNEQFF.

The V call is TRBV30, the J call TRBJ1-2; 12 bases fit TRBD1. From germline, CDR1 is GTSNPN and CDR2 SVGIG (reference sequence). Losses at the gene ends were 5 bases for V and 4 bases for J; bases not matched to a gene: 11. This CDR3 contains 16 residues. CDR3: CAWATGTGGSRYGYTF. Written as DNA, the CDR3 is TGTGCCTGGGCCACCGGGACAGGGGGCTCGCGCTATGGCTACACCTTC. Using reference TRBV30 and TRBJ1-2 for the parts outside the CDR3, the full variable domain is SQTIHQWPATLVQPVGSPLSLECTVEGTSNPNLYWYRQAAGRGLQLLFYSVGIGQISSEVPQNLSASRPQDRQFILSSKKLLLSDSGFYLCAWATGTGGSRYGYTFGSGTRLTVV.

V is TRBV5-8 and J is TRBJ1-2, with TRBD1 matching over 11 bases. Per germline, CDR1 SGHTS and CDR2 YDEGEE. This CDR3 is 17 amino acids long. J gave up 5 bases and V 2 bases, and 11 bases lay outside the gene matches. Written as DNA, the CDR3 is TGTGCCAGCAGCTTCGCTGTCCGGGACAGGGGGATGTATGGCTACACCTTC. Its protein is CASSFAVRDRGMYGYTF.

This rearrangement joins TRBV11-3 to TRBJ2-3, with 11 bases aligning to TRBD1. This CDR3 has 13 amino acids. Trimming removed 8 bases from V and 3 bases from J; junction bases left unmatched: 1. Germline V gives CDR1 SGHNT, CDR2 YENEEA. The CDR3 DNA sequence: TGTGCCAGCGGGACAGGGGGTACAGATACGCAGTATTTT. Protein product: CASGTGGTDTQYF.